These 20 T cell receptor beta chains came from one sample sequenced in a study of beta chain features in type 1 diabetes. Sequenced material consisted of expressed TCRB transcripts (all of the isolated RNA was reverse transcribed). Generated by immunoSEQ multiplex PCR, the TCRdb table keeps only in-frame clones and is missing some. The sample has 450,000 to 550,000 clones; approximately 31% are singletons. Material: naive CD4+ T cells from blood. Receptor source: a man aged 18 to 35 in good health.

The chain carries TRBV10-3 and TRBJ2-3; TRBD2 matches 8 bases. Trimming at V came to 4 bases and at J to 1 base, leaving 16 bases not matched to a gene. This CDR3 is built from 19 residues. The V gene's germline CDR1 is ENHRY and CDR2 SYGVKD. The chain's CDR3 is CAISGYTSGITSGTDTQYF. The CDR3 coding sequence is TGTGCCATCAGTGGCTATACTAGCGGAATAACCTCTGGCACAGATACGCAGTATTTT.

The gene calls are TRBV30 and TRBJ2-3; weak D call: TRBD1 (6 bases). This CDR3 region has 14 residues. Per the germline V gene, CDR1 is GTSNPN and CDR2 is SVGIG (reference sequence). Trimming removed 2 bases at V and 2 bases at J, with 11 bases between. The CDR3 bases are TGTGCCTGGAGTAAACAGGGAAACACAGATACGCAGTATTTT. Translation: CAWSKQGNTDTQYF.

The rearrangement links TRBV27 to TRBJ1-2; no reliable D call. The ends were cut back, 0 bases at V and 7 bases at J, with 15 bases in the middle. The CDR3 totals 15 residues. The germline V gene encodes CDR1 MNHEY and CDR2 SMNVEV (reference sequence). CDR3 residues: CASSLSRGMGGGYTF. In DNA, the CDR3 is TGTGCCAGCAGTTTATCTCGGGGAATGGGTGGTGGCTACACCTTC.

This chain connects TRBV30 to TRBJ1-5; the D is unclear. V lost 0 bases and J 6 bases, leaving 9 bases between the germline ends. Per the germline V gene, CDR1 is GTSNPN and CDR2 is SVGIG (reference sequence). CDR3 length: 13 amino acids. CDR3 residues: CAWSVGMSQPQHF. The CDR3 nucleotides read TGTGCCTGGAGTGTAGGTATGAGTCAGCCCCAGCATTTT. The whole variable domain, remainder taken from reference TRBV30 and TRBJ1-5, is SQTIHQWPATLVQPVGSPLSLECTVEGTSNPNLYWYRQAAGRGLQLLFYSVGIGQISSEVPQNLSASRPQDRQFILSSKKLLLSDSGFYLCAWSVGMSQPQHFGDGTRLSIL.

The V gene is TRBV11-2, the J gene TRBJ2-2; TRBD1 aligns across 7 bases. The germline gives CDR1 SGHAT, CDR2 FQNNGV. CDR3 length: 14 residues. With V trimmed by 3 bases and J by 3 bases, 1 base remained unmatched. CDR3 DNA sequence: TGTGCCAGCAGCTTTGGGACAGACACCGGGGAGCTGTTTTTT. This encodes CASSFGTDTGELFF.

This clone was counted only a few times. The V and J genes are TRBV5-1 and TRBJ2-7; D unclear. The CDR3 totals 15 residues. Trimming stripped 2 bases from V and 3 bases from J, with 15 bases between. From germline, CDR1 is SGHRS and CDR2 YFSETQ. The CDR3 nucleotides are TGCGCCAGCAGCTTCGAGCGTTCCGTGTTCTACGAGCAGTACTTC. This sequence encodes CASSFERSVFYEQYF.

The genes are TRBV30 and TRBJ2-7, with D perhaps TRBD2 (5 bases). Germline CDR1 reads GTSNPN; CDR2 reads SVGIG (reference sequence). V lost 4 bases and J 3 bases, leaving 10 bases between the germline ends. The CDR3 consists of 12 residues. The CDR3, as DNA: TGTGCCTGGACAAACGGAGGCTACGAGCAGTACTTC. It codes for CAWTNGGYEQYF.

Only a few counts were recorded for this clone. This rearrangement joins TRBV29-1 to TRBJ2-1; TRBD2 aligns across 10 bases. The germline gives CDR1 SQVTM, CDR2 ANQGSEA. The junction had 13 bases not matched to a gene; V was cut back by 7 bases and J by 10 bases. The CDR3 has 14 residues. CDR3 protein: CSAKGLAAVSEQFF. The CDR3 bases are TGCAGCGCTAAAGGACTAGCGGCCGTCAGCGAGCAGTTCTTC.

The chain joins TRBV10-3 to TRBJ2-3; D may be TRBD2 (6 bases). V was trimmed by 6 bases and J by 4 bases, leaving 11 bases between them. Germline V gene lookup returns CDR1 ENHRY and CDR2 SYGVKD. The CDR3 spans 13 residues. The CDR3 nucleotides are TGTGCCATCAGAGGGAGGTTGGCAGATACGCAGTATTTT. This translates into CAIRGRLADTQYF.

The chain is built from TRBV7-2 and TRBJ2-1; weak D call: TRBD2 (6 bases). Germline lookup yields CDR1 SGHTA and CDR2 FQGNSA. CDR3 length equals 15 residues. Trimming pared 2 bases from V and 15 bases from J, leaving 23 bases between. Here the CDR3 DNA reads TGTGCCAGCAGCTTACAACAAAGCGGAGGGTATTTGTCGTTCTTC. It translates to CASSLQQSGGYLSFF.

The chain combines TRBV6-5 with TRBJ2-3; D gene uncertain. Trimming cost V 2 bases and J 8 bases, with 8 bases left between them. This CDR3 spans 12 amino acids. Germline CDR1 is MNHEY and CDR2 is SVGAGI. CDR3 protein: CASSYRSGTQYF. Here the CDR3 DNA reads TGTGCCAGCAGTTACCGGTCCGGTACGCAGTATTTT.

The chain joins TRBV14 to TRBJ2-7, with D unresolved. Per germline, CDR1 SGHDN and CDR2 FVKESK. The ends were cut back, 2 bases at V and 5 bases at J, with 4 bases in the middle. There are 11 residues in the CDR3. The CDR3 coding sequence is TGTGCCAGCAGCCAAACGAACGAGCAGTACTTC. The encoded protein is CASSQTNEQYF.

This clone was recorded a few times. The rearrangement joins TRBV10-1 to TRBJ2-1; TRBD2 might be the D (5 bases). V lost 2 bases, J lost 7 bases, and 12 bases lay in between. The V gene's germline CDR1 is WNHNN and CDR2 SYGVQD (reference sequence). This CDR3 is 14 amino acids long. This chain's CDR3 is CASSEGKPGNEQFF. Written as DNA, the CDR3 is TGCGCCAGCAGTGAGGGGAAGCCGGGAAATGAGCAGTTCTTC.

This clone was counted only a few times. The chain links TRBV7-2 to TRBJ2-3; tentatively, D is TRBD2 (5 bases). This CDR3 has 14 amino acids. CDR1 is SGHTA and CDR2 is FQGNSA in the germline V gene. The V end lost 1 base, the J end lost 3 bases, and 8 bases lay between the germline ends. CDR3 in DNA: TGTGCCAGCAGCTTAGTCCGGGAAACAGATACGCAGTATTTT. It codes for CASSLVRETDTQYF.

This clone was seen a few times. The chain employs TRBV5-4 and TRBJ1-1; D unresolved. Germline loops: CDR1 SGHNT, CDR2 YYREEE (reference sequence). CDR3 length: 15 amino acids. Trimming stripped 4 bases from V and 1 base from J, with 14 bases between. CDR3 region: CASSTYRAPNTEAFF. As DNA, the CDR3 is TGTGCCAGCAGCACGTATAGGGCCCCGAACACTGAAGCTTTCTTT.

In nucleotides, the CDR3 is TGTGCCTGGAGTAGGGCGCCGGGCACTGAAGCTTTCTTT. Protein sequence: CAWSRAPGTEAFF. The genes are TRBV30 and TRBJ1-1; D uncertain. The CDR3 is 13 residues long. The V end lost 2 bases, the J end lost 4 bases, and 11 bases lay between the germline ends. CDR1 is GTSNPN and CDR2 is SVGIG in the germline V gene (reference sequence).

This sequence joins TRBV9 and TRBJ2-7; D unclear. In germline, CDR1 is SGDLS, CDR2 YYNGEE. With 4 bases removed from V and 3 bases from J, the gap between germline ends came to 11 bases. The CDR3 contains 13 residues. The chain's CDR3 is CASSSGYNYEQYF. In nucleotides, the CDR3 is TGTGCCAGCAGCTCAGGCTACAACTACGAGCAGTACTTC.

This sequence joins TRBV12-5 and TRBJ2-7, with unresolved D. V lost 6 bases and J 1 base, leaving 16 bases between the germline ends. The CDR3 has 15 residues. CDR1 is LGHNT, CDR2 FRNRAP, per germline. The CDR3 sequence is CASGLRNGWSYEQYF. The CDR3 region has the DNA TGTGCTAGTGGCCTGCGTAATGGCTGGTCCTACGAGCAGTACTTC.

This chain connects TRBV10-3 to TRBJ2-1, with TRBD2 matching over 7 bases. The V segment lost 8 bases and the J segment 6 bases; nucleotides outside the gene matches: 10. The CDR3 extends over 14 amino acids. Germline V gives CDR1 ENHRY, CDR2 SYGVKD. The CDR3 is CAIWEGEDFNEQFF. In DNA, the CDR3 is TGTGCCATCTGGGAGGGAGAGGACTTCAATGAGCAGTTCTTC.

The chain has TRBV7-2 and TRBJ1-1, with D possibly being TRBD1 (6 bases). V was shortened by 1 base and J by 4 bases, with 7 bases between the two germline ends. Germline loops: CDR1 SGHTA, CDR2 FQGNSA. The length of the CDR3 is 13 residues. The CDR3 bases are TGTGCCAGCAGCTTAGGGACAGCCACTGAAGCTTTCTTT. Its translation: CASSLGTATEAFF.